The rows below give T cell receptor beta chains drawn from one sample of a study of blood T cell repertoires in COVID-19. Produced via immunoSEQ multiplex PCR; TCRdb's table is partial and in-frame only. The table records just under 65,000 clones, roughly 85% of them present only once. The sequencing sample was made of peripheral blood. All receptors come from a man aged 40-49 years with acute or convalescent COVID-19. CDR3s include the opening cysteine and the closing phenylalanine or tryptophan.

v_gene: TRBV5-6
CDR3aa: CASSPPGGGYEQYF

v_gene: TRBV12-3/TRBV12-4
CDR3aa: CASSLASTYGYTF

v_gene: TRBV3-1/TRBV3-2
CDR3aa: CASSPLGGRNNEQFF

v_gene: TRBV27
CDR3aa: CASSSPGTGDWEQYF

v_gene: TRBV15
CDR3aa: CATSVGGEGQPQHF

v_gene: TRBV6-1
CDR3aa: CASSEDGNTIILAKNIQYF

v_gene: TRBV4-1
CDR3aa: CASSQEGGRNSPLHF

v_gene: TRBV7-2
CDR3aa: CASTQLRGGEYEQYF

v_gene: TRBV12-3/TRBV12-4
CDR3aa: CASKRGWKNIQYF

v_gene: TRBV6-5
CDR3aa: CASSSLAGGEQFF

v_gene: TRBV6-5
CDR3aa: CASSRMNTEAFF

v_gene: TRBV5-1
CDR3aa: CASSSEGTGYYGYTF

v_gene: TRBV4-1
CDR3aa: CASSRERVSYNEQFF

v_gene: TRBV11-2
CDR3aa: CASSLYTGSGNTIYF

v_gene: TRBV5-1
CDR3aa: CASSWGGGGDYGYTF

v_gene: TRBV25-1
CDR3aa: CASSEWSLAGARGETQYF

v_gene: TRBV24-1
CDR3aa: CATGQGSGQPQHF

v_gene: TRBV7-2
CDR3aa: CASSLVSTGAEAFF

v_gene: TRBV25-1
CDR3aa: CASSDAQLLGYTF

v_gene: TRBV2
CDR3aa: CASSSYNSPLHF

v_gene: TRBV7-8
CDR3aa: CASSRPFQPQHF

v_gene: TRBV7-9
CDR3aa: CASSSDGQRHQPQHF

v_gene: TRBV6-1
CDR3aa: CASSEGTGGLDEQFF

v_gene: TRBV6-2/TRBV6-3
CDR3aa: CASSYGGAGNQPQHF

v_gene: TRBV7-2
CDR3aa: CASSLFRDIQYF

v_gene: TRBV2
CDR3aa: CASSLDSSGNTIYF

v_gene: TRBV11-3
CDR3aa: CASSGIQETQYF

v_gene: TRBV3-1/TRBV3-2
CDR3aa: CASSLVSRRRETQYF

v_gene: TRBV7-2
CDR3aa: CASSLEGHSNQPQHF

v_gene: TRBV2
CDR3aa: CASGGEAGGELFF